Listed below are T cell receptor beta chains from one sample, sequenced in a study of T cells in localized non-small cell lung cancer. Only in-frame clones appear in the TCRdb table, and some are missing; sequencing was by immunoSEQ multiplex PCR. Here the sample spans over a thousand clones, 24% being singletons. The source material was lung tumor tissue, sampled before any cancer treatment. Receptor source: a male donor at least 60 years old with stage II lung adenocarcinoma. Both conserved end residues are part of each CDR3. Each record gives: clone size, D gene, J gene, V gene, CDR3 protein, CDR3 DNA. The D gene is left open where the match is weak. Clone size is not always given. Where it is, it says once, few, many or a class for expanded clones.

NA,NA,TRBJ2-7,TRBV6-8,CASSQGPPYEQYF,TGTGCCAGCAGTCAGGGGCCCCCCTACGAGCAGTACTTC
NA,TRBD2,TRBJ2-1,TRBV11-3,CASSLASGSSYNEQFF,TGTGCCAGCAGCTTGGCTAGCGGGAGCTCCTACAATGAGCAGTTCTTC
NA,NA,TRBJ2-7,TRBV11-3,CASSLSRGIAYEQYF,TGTGCCAGCAGCTTATCTAGGGGAATAGCCTACGAGCAGTACTTC
once,NA,TRBJ2-5,TRBV29-1,CSADAGQETQYF,TGCAGCGCCGACGCCGGCCAGGAGACCCAGTACTTC
few,NA,TRBJ1-5,TRBV6-8,CASSYGQGNQPQHF,TGTGCCAGCAGTTACGGGCAGGGGAATCAGCCCCAGCATTTT
few,NA,TRBJ1-2,TRBV6-8,CASSVRGADYGYTF,TGTGCCAGCAGTGTACGGGGGGCGGACTATGGCTACACCTTC
few,TRBD1,TRBJ1-2,TRBV5-1,CASSLDLTTGHYGYTF,TGCGCCAGCAGCTTGGACCTAACGACAGGGCACTATGGCTACACCTTC
large,NA,TRBJ2-3,TRBV28,CASSFVAGTDTQYF,TGTGCCAGCAGTTTCGTGGCGGGCACAGATACGCAGTATTTT
NA,TRBD1,TRBJ1-2,TRBV19,CASSPDRGRGGYTF,TGTGCCAGTAGCCCCGACAGGGGGCGAGGGGGCTACACCTTC
large,NA,TRBJ2-7,TRBV11-3,CASSLGLSSYEQYF,TGTGCCAGCAGCTTAGGCCTTTCCTCCTACGAGCAGTACTTC
NA,NA,TRBJ2-1,TRBV28,CASSVPGLNEQFF,TGTGCCAGCAGTGTCCCGGGACTTAACGAGCAGTTCTTC
few,NA,TRBJ2-3,TRBV11-1,CASSSTGLSTDTQYF,TGTGCCAGCAGCTCAACAGGACTTTCCACAGATACGCAGTATTTT
few,NA,TRBJ1-1,TRBV6-8,CASWVQRMNTEAFF,TGTGCCAGCTGGGTACAGCGAATGAACACTGAAGCTTTCTTT
few,TRBD2,TRBJ2-1,TRBV28,CAGSMAGGEQFF,TGTGCCGGAAGCATGGCGGGAGGTGAGCAGTTCTTC
few,NA,TRBJ2-3,TRBV7-7,CASNPTASTDTQYF,TGTGCCAGCAACCCGACGGCTAGCACAGATACGCAGTATTTT
few,NA,TRBJ1-5,TRBV6-8,CASRNGAGNQPQHF,TGTGCCAGTCGGAATGGGGCGGGAAATCAGCCCCAGCATTTT
NA,NA,TRBJ1-2,TRBV14,CASSQERSYGYTF,TGTGCCAGCAGCCAAGAACGCAGCTATGGCTACACCTTC
medium-sized,TRBD2,TRBJ2-4,TRBV6-8,CASRPGLAASVGQYF,TGTGCCAGCAGACCGGGACTAGCCGCCTCCGTGGGACAGTACTTC
once,NA,TRBJ2-2,TRBV14,CASSPRDPTTGELFF,TGTGCCAGCAGTCCGAGGGACCCCACGACCGGGGAGCTGTTTTTT
NA,NA,TRBJ1-4,TRBV1,CASRTGGGNEKLFF,TGCGCCAGCAGGACTGGAGGGGGTAATGAAAAACTGTTTTTT
few,NA,TRBJ1-5,TRBV6-4,CASRNNQPQHF,TGTGCCAGCAGGAACAATCAGCCCCAGCATTTT